Listed here are 29 T cell receptor beta chains from one sample, sequenced in a study of blood T cell repertoires in COVID-19. The table came from immunoSEQ multiplex PCR; TCRdb's copy has only in-frame clones and leaves some out. The data show approximately 240,000 clones, roughly 90% seen once. The sample consisted of PBMCs or T cells enriched from blood (not recorded which). These receptors were taken from a woman in her twenties or thirties with acute COVID-19.

The V and J genes are TRBV25-1 and TRBJ1-5; D is unresolved. Trimming removed 2 bases at V and 8 bases at J, with 10 bases between. Germline-derived CDR1 and CDR2 are MGHDK and SYGVNS. CDR3 length equals 13 residues. Here the CDR3 reads CASSEGGPEPQHF. The CDR3 nucleotides read TGTGCCAGCAGTGAAGGCGGTCCAGAGCCCCAGCATTTT.

The chain links TRBV5-1 to TRBJ2-7; TRBD2 aligns across 9 bases. The CDR3 spans 16 residues. Trimming took 1 base from V and 4 from J; bases not matched to a gene: 9. Germline V gene sequence: CDR1 SGHRS, CDR2 YFSETQ. The CDR3 bases are TGCGCCAGCAGCTTGAAATTCGCGGGAGGGATTTACGAGCAGTACTTC. This codes for CASSLKFAGGIYEQYF.

The CDR3 region has the DNA TGTGCCAGCAGTTTTCGTGGGACAGACTACGAGCAGTACTTC. It is translated as CASSFRGTDYEQYF. The V and J genes are TRBV28 and TRBJ2-7, with TRBD1 matching 7 bases. The CDR3 covers 14 residues. The V segment lost 3 bases and the J segment 3 bases; nucleotides outside the gene matches: 5. Germline loops: CDR1 MDHEN, CDR2 SYDVKM.

The table lists this clone with a few counts. V and J are TRBV3-1 (or the pseudogene TRBV3-2) and TRBJ1-5, with 9 bases that match TRBD1. CDR1 is LGHDT and CDR2 is YNNKEL in the germline V gene (reference sequence). The CDR3 has 14 amino acids. The V gene end was trimmed by 4 bases and the J gene end by 3 bases; junction bases not matched to a gene: 1. CDR3 DNA: TGTGCCAGCAGCCGGGACAGGGCCAATCAGCCCCAGCATTTT. Translated, it gives CASSRDRANQPQHF.

This rearrangement joins TRBV4-1 to TRBJ2-1, with TRBD1 identical over 8 bases. Per the germline V gene, CDR1 is MGHRA and CDR2 is YSYEKL. This CDR3 is built from 15 residues. Losses at the gene ends were 6 bases for V and 1 base for J; bases not matched to a gene: 5. The DNA for the CDR3 is TGCGCCAGCAGAAACGGGGACAGGTCCTACAATGAGCAGTTCTTC. Its protein product is CASRNGDRSYNEQFF.

The CDR3 DNA sequence: TGTGCCAGCAGCTTGGCTGGGGCTAGCGGCCACGAGCAGTACTTC. Its translation is CASSLAGASGHEQYF. The J gene is TRBJ2-7, the V gene TRBV5-6, with TRBD2 matching 7 bases. This CDR3 has 15 amino acids. J lost 5 bases, V lost 0 bases, and 8 bases had no gene match. The germline V gene encodes CDR1 SGHDT and CDR2 YYEEEE.

V is TRBV24-1 and J is TRBJ2-2, with 8 bases that match TRBD1. Losses at the gene ends were 4 bases for V and 5 bases for J; bases not matched to a gene: 8. There are 16 residues in the CDR3. Germline V CDR1 and CDR2: KGHDR, SFDVKD. The CDR3 protein is CATSDPGGAGTGELFF. The CDR3 DNA reads TGTGCCACCAGTGACCCAGGGGGCGCAGGGACCGGGGAGCTGTTTTTT.

The chain combines TRBV7-3 with TRBJ2-2; D is possibly TRBD2 (5 bases). In germline, CDR1 is SGHTA, CDR2 FQGTGA. V lost 4 bases, J lost 1 base, and 7 bases lay in between. The CDR3 spans 14 residues. The CDR3 spells CASSSGVNTGELFF. In DNA form, the CDR3 reads TGTGCCAGCAGCTCCGGGGTGAACACCGGGGAGCTGTTTTTT.

This chain links TRBV7-3 with TRBJ2-6; maybe TRBD1 (5 bases). V was clipped by 5 bases and J by 4 bases, with 18 bases between them. This CDR3 has 17 amino acids. CDR1 is SGHTA and CDR2 is FQGTGA in the germline V gene. The CDR3 sequence is CASSMGRLGGGANVLTF. The CDR3 region has the DNA TGTGCCAGCAGCATGGGGCGGTTGGGTGGCGGGGCCAACGTCCTGACTTTC.

Written as DNA, the CDR3 is TGTGCCAGCAGCCGGCCTAGCGGGGGCGGGGACATTCAGTACTTC. Translating gives CASSRPSGGGDIQYF. V is TRBV2 and J is TRBJ2-4, with TRBD2 matching 10 bases. Trimming removed 6 bases from V and 8 bases from J; junction bases left unmatched: 10. This CDR3 comprises 15 residues. The germline CDR1 and CDR2 sequences are SNHLY and FYNNEI.

The chain uses TRBV10-2 and TRBJ2-5; 8 nucleotides match TRBD2. CDR3 length: 15 residues. V shed 6 bases, J shed 5 bases, and the junction held 11 bases outside the gene matches. Per the germline V gene, CDR1 is WSHSY and CDR2 is SAAADI. This CDR3 is CASRITGGPKETQYF. The CDR3 nucleotides are TGCGCCAGCAGAATAACGGGGGGGCCGAAGGAGACCCAGTACTTC.

The chain joins TRBV28 to TRBJ2-1; tentative D call: TRBD1 (7 bases). The CDR3 covers 18 residues. Germline V gene lookup returns CDR1 MDHEN and CDR2 SYDVKM. Trimming took off 2 bases at V and 4 bases at J, with 21 bases between the two ends. The DNA for the CDR3 is TGTGCCAGCAGTTTAGGGGGTGGCGGGACAGTGACTTACAATGAGCAGTTCTTC. This translates into CASSLGGGGTVTYNEQFF.

The CDR3 is CASSGGMGLSGNEQFF. The CDR3 DNA is TGTGCCAGCAGTGGGGGAATGGGGTTGTCGGGGAATGAGCAGTTCTTC. The chain carries TRBV6-1 and TRBJ2-1; a weak D match, TRBD2 (5 bases). There are 16 residues in the CDR3. With 4 bases removed from V and 7 bases from J, the gap between germline ends came to 20 bases. CDR1 MNHNS and CDR2 SASEGT come from the germline V gene.

The rearrangement links TRBV6-2 or TRBV6-3 to TRBJ1-2; D is undetermined. The germline V gene encodes CDR1 MNHEY and CDR2 SVGEGT. V was trimmed by 6 bases and J by 9 bases, leaving 14 bases between them. The CDR3 totals 12 residues. The CDR3, as DNA: TGTGCCAGCAGCAAGAACGGGATCAGCTACACCTTC. Its translation: CASSKNGISYTF.

The table lists this clone with a count of one. The chain is built from TRBV18 and TRBJ1-1; D remains unclear. Germline V lookup: CDR1 KGHSH, CDR2 LQKENI. V lost 3 bases, J lost 11 bases, and 19 bases lay in between. The CDR3 extends over 14 amino acids. CDR3 DNA sequence: TGTGCCAGCTCACCCGAGGGCCGATCCCTCCATGCTTTCTTT. As protein: CASSPEGRSLHAFF. The full variable domain, in which reference TRBV18 and TRBJ1-1 provide the parts outside the CDR3, is NAGVMQNPRHLVRRRGQEARLRCSPMKGHSHVYWYRQLPEEGLKFMVYLQKENIIDESGMPKERFSAEFPKEGPSILRIQQVVRGDSAAYFCASSPEGRSLHAFFGQGTRLTVV.

V gene TRBV28 combines with J gene TRBJ2-7, with 14 positions matching TRBD2. CDR3 length equals 16 residues. The V gene end was trimmed by 5 bases and the J gene end by 3 bases; junction bases not matched to a gene: 6. Germline CDR1 MDHEN, CDR2 SYDVKM. CDR3 region: CASSGLAGGRVYEQYF. The CDR3 nucleotides are TGTGCCAGCAGTGGACTAGCGGGGGGTCGAGTCTACGAGCAGTACTTC.

This clone has just one count. The chain combines TRBV6-6 with TRBJ1-1, with D tentatively TRBD1 (5 bases). V was cut by 2 bases and J by 1 base, with 11 bases left in between. This CDR3 is 15 amino acids long. The germline CDR1 and CDR2 sequences are MNHNY and SVGAGI (reference sequence). CDR3 sequence reads: CASSYPGQENTEAFF. The CDR3 nucleotides read TGTGCCAGCAGTTACCCAGGGCAGGAGAACACTGAAGCTTTCTTT.

The chain employs TRBV6-5 and TRBJ2-7; D is perhaps TRBD1 (5 bases). The V gene lost 8 bases and the J gene lost 7 bases, with 24 bases spanning the gap. This CDR3 has 15 residues. The V gene's germline CDR1 is MNHEY and CDR2 SVGAGI. CDR3 sequence (DNA): TGTGCCAGCCCCCCCCCGGACACCCTCCTGGGTGAGCAGTACTTC. Translating it yields CASPPPDTLLGEQYF.

Notes on this clone: Other DNA variants within this sample encode the same CDR3. The genes are TRBV7-3 and TRBJ2-3; 9 bases line up with TRBD2. CDR3 length: 15 residues. After removal of 2 bases from V and 2 bases from J, the junction contained 2 bases not matched to a gene. Looked up from germline, CDR1 is SGHTA and CDR2 is FQGTGA. The CDR3 region is CASSLAGGSTDTQYF. CDR3 DNA sequence: TGTGCCAGCAGCTTAGCGGGGGGGTCCACAGATACGCAGTATTTT.

This chain joins TRBV6-1 and TRBJ1-6; D is unresolved. The CDR3 consists of 17 residues. Trimming removed 1 base at V and 1 base at J, with 11 bases between. Germline V CDR1 and CDR2: MNHNS, SASEGT. In DNA form, the CDR3 reads TGTGCCAGCAGTGAAGAAGTGGGAGGATCCTATAATTCACCCCTCCACTTT. Protein product: CASSEEVGGSYNSPLHF.

This chain joins TRBV5-6 and TRBJ2-2; D perhaps matches TRBD1 (6 bases). CDR3 length: 17 amino acids. V lost 4 bases, J lost 0 bases, and 16 bases lay in between. Germline-derived CDR1 and CDR2 are SGHDT and YYEEEE. CDR3 nucleotide sequence: TGTGCCAGCAGCACCACCGGGACACCTACGAACACCGGGGAGCTGTTTTTT. Its protein product is CASSTTGTPTNTGELFF.

The table lists this clone with a few counts. J is TRBJ1-4 and V is TRBV4-3, with a tentative D call TRBD1 (5 bases). The V and J ends lost 1 base and 8 bases respectively, with 11 bases between them. Germline V CDR1 and CDR2: LGHNA, YSLEER. The CDR3 runs to 14 residues. Here the CDR3 reads CASSQVGGDEKLFF. The DNA for the CDR3 is TGCGCCAGCAGCCAAGTTGGGGGGGACGAAAAACTGTTTTTT.

The CDR3 DNA follows: TGTGCCAGCTCACGCGGGGACAGATCCTATGGCTACACCTTC. Amino acid sequence: CASSRGDRSYGYTF. The chain recombines TRBV18 with TRBJ1-2; 7 nucleotides line up with TRBD1. This CDR3 is 14 amino acids long. Germline lookup yields CDR1 KGHSH and CDR2 LQKENI. V was pared by 4 bases and J by 4 bases, with 6 bases of the junction left unmatched.

The chain carries TRBV5-6 and TRBJ1-2; unclear D gene. Trimming left V 6 bases short and J 4 bases short, with 16 bases between. The CDR3 consists of 14 residues. Germline-derived CDR1 and CDR2 are SGHDT and YYEEEE. The CDR3 DNA is TGTGCCAGCACCCCTAGCATAGGGAGCTATGGCTACACCTTC. It translates to CASTPSIGSYGYTF.

This rearrangement joins TRBV28 to TRBJ2-2, with 11 positions matching TRBD1. Germline-derived CDR1 and CDR2 are MDHEN and SYDVKM. The V segment lost 4 bases and the J segment 5 bases; nucleotides outside the gene matches: 9. This CDR3 has 17 amino acids. Written as DNA, the CDR3 is TGTGCCAGCAGTTACGCGTTGGGACAGGGGGGGACCGGGGAGCTGTTTTTT. Translated: CASSYALGQGGTGELFF.

The chain is built from TRBV30 and TRBJ2-7; TRBD1 agrees at 10 bases. Germline values: CDR1 GTSNPN, CDR2 SVGIG (reference sequence). The CDR3 length is 15 residues. J lost 1 base, V lost 2 bases, and 5 bases had no gene match. The CDR3 protein is CAWSKPGQGSYEQYF. The DNA of the CDR3 is TGTGCCTGGAGTAAACCGGGACAGGGGTCCTACGAGCAGTACTTC.

The rearrangement links TRBV7-9 to TRBJ1-2, with TRBD1 identical over 11 bases. Germline V gene data show CDR1 as SEHNR and CDR2 as FQNEAQ (reference sequence). The length of the CDR3 is 15 residues. J was trimmed by 7 bases and V by 7 bases; bases with no gene match: 11. CDR3 sequence (DNA): TGTGCCAGCACCCCGGGACAGGGGGAAGCCTTTGGCTACACCTTC. This encodes CASTPGQGEAFGYTF.

The V gene is TRBV7-3, the J gene TRBJ2-5; TRBD2 matches 8 bases. Germline V gives CDR1 SGHTA, CDR2 FQGTGA. The CDR3 has 14 residues. Unmatched junction bases numbered 3, after V lost 2 bases and J lost 4 bases. CDR3 DNA: TGTGCCAGCAGCTTATCGGGGGGGCGAGAGACCCAGTACTTC. This encodes CASSLSGGRETQYF.

This chain uses TRBV3-1 (or the pseudogene TRBV3-2) with TRBJ2-5, with 9 bases aligning to TRBD1. V was pared by 4 bases and J by 4 bases, with 7 bases of the junction left unmatched. Germline-derived CDR1 and CDR2 are LGHDT and YNNKEL (reference sequence). The CDR3 is 15 residues long. As DNA, the CDR3 is TGTGCCAGCAGCCGGACAGGGGTGAGGAGAGAGACCCAGTACTTC. Residues: CASSRTGVRRETQYF.